The sequence of this T cell receptor beta chain was determined in a study of blood T cell repertoires in COVID-19. Overall study context: There were acute and convalescent COVID-19 samples, and they came from the United States, Italy and Spain. T cells, B-cell-depleted T cells, or PBMCs supplied cDNA or gDNA.

V gave up 3 bases and J gave up 0 bases, with 14 bases separating them. CDR3 length: 16 amino acids. Germline V lookup: CDR1 WSHSY, CDR2 SAAADI. Clones were sequenced by immunoSEQ multiplex PCR, and TCRdb holds only the in-frame ones, with some missing. The profile shows a few hundred thousand clones, approximately 87% of them singletons. Material for sequencing was peripheral blood. This receptor was identified in a man aged 55 to 70 who had recovered from COVID-19. The J gene is TRBJ1-2, the V gene TRBV10-2; a possible D gene is TRBD1 (5 bases). CDR3 protein: CASSESFGTPNYGYTF. The CDR3 DNA sequence: TGCGCCAGCAGTGAATCCTTCGGGACTCCTAACTATGGCTACACCTTC.